A single TCR beta chain is shown here with its context. The antigen is unknown. Assay used: immunoSEQ multiplex PCR; TCRdb lists only in-frame clones, some missing. The table includes approximately 500,000 clones, about 96% detected once. These data originate in a study of shared clonotypes between healthy human individuals. Study outcomes and limitations: A reduction in generation probabilities was seen for non-shared clonotypes relative to those shared by all four donors.

Germline V gene lookup returns CDR1 MNHNY and CDR2 SVGAGI (reference sequence). The CDR3 has 14 residues. Trimming took 5 bases from V and 5 from J, leaving 15 bases between them. A split of CD4+ cells into CD45RA+ naive and CD45RA-negative memory subsets was performed. The rearrangement links TRBV6-6 to TRBJ1-2; D gene uncertain. This clonotype originated in a woman aged 25 to 45 in good health. Input material: naive CD4+ T cells sorted from blood. Subset of the sample: CD45RA+ positively selected. CDR3 amino acids: CASSARAEPYGYTF. CDR3 coding DNA: TGTGCCAGCAGTGCTCGGGCGGAGCCTTATGGCTACACCTTC.